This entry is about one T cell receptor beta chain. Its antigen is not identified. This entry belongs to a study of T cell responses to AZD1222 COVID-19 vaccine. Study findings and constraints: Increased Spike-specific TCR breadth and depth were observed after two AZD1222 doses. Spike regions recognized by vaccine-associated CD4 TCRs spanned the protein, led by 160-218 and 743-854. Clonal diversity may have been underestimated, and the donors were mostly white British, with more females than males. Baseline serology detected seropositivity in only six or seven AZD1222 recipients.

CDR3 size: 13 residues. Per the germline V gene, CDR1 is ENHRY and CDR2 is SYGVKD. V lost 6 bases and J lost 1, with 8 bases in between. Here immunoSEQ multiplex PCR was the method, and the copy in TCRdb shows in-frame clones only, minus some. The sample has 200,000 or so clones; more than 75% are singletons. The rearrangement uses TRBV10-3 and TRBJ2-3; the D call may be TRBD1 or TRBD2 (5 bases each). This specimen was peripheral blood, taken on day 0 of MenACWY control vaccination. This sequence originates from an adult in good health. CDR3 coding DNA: TGTGCCATCAGGGGGGACGGCACAGATACGCAGTATTTT. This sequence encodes CAIRGDGTDTQYF.